This T cell receptor beta chain comes out of a study of blood T cell repertoires in COVID-19. Overall study: The United States, Italy and Spain supplied acute and convalescent COVID-19 samples.

Generated by immunoSEQ multiplex PCR, the TCRdb table keeps only in-frame clones and is missing some. The sample lists about 64,000 clones; under 95% were seen once. Germline CDR1 SGHTA, CDR2 FQGTGA. Between the trimmed V and J ends, which lost 3 bases and 5 bases, there was a span of 10 bases. The CDR3 consists of 13 residues. The clonotype was recovered from a human donor in a cohort sampled during active COVID-19. The rearrangement links TRBV7-3 to TRBJ2-5; TRBD2 might be the D (6 bases). Sequences were obtained from peripheral blood. CDR3 bases: TGTGCCAGCAGCTTGGGGGGAGTGGAGACCCAGTACTTC. Translated, it gives CASSLGGVETQYF.